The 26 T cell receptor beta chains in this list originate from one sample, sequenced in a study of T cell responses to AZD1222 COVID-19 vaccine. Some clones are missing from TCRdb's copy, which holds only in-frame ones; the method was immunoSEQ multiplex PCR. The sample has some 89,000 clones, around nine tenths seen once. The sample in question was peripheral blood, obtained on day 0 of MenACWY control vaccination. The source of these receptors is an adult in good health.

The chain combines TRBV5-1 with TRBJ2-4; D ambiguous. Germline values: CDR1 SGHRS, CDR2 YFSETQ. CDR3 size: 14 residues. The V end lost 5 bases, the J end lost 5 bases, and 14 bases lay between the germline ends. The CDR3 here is CASSFDLTQNIQYF. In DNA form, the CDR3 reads TGCGCCAGCAGTTTTGACCTTACTCAAAACATTCAGTACTTC.

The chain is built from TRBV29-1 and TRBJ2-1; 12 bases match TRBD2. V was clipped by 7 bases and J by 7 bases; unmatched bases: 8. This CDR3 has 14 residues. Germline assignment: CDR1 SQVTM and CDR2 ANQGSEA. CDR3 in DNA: TGCAGCGGCCTAGCGGGAGGGCCGAGAAATGAGCAGTTCTTC. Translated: CSGLAGGPRNEQFF.

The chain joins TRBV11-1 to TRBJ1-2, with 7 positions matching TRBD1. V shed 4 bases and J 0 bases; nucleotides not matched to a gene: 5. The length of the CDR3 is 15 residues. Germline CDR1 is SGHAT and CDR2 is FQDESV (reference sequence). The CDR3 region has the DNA TGTGCCAGCAGCTCTCCCGGGACAGCTAACTATGGCTACACCTTC. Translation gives CASSSPGTANYGYTF.

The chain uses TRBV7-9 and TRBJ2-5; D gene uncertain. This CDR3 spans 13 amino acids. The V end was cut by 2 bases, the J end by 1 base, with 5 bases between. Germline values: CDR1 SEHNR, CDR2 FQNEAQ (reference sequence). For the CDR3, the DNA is TGTGCCAGCAGCTTATTCCCCCAAGAGACCCAGTACTTC. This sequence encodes CASSLFPQETQYF.

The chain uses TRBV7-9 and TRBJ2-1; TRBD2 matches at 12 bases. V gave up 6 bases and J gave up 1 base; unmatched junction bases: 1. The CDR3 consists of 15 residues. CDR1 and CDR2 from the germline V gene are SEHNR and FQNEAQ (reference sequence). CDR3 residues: CASSGLAGSYNEQFF. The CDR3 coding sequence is TGTGCCAGCAGTGGACTAGCGGGATCCTACAATGAGCAGTTCTTC.

CDR3 DNA: TGTGCCAGCAGTTTAAAGGCAGCCGCAGGCTATGGCTACACCTTC. As protein: CASSLKAAAGYGYTF. The rearrangement links TRBV27 to TRBJ1-2; no clear D gene. Trimming removed 2 bases at V and 4 bases at J, with 14 bases between. The CDR3 contains 15 residues. Germline V lookup: CDR1 MNHEY, CDR2 SMNVEV (reference sequence).

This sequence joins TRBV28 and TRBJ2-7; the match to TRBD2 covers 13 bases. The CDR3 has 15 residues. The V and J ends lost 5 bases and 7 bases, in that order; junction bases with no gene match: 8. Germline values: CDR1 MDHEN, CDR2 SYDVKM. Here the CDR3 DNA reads TGTGCCAGCAGTCTACCGGGACTAGCGGGAAGGGAGCAGTACTTC. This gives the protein CASSLPGLAGREQYF.

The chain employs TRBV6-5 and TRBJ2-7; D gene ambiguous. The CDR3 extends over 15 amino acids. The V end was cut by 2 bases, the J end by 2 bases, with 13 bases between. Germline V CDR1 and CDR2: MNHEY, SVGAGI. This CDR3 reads CASSYGSTDTYEQYF. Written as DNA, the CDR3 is TGTGCCAGCAGTTACGGGTCGACGGATACCTACGAGCAGTACTTC.

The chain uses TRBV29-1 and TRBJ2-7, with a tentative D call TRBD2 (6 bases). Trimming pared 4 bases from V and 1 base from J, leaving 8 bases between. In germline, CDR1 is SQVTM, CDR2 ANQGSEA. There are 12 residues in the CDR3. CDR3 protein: CSVARGSYEQYF. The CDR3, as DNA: TGCAGCGTTGCGCGGGGATCCTACGAGCAGTACTTC.

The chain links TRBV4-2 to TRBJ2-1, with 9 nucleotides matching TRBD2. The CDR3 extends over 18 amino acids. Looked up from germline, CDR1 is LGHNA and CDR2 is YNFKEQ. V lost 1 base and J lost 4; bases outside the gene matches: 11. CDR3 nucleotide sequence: TGTGCCAGCAGCCAAGCAGGAATAGCGGGAGATCTGTACAATGAGCAGTTCTTC. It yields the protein CASSQAGIAGDLYNEQFF.

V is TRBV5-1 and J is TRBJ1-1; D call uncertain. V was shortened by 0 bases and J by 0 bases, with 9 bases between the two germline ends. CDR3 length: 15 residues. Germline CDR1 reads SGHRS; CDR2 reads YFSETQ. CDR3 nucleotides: TGCGCCAGCAGCTTGGACACTCCTATGAACACTGAAGCTTTCTTT. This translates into CASSLDTPMNTEAFF.

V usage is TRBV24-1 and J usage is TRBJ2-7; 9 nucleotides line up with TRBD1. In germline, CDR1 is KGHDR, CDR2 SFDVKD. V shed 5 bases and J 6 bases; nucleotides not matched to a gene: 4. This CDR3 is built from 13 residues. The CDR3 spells CATSGRQGGEQYF. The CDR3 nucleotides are TGTGCCACCAGTGGGAGACAGGGGGGCGAGCAGTACTTC.

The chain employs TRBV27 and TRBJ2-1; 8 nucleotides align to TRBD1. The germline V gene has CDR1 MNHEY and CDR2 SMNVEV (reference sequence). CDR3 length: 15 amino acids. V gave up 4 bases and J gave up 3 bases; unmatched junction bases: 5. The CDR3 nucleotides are TGTGCCAGCAGTTATCCGGGACAGGACTACAATGAGCAGTTCTTC. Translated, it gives CASSYPGQDYNEQFF.

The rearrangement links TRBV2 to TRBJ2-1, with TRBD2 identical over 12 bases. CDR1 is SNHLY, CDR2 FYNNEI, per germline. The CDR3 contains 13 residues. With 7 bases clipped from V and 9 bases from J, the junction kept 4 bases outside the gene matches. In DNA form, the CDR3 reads TGTGCCAGCATACTAGCGGGAGGAATTGAGCAGTTCTTC. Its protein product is CASILAGGIEQFF. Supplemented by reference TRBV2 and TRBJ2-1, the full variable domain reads EPEVTQTPSHQVTQMGQEVILRCVPISNHLYFYWYRQILGQKVEFLVSFYNNEISEKSEIFDDQFSVERPDGSNFTLKIRSTKLEDSAMYFCASILAGGIEQFFGPGTRLTVL.

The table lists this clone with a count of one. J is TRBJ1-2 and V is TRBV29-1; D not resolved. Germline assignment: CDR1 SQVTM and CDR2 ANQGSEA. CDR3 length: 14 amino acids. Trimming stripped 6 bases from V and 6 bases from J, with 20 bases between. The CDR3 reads CSVARVGGLDGYTF. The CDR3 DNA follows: TGCAGCGTCGCGCGGGTCGGAGGCCTGGATGGCTACACCTTC.

CDR3 bases: TGTGCCAGCAGCTTAAGCTCGACAGCCTATGGCTACACCTTC. Translating gives CASSLSSTAYGYTF. V is TRBV7-3 and J is TRBJ1-2; a weak D match, TRBD1 (5 bases). Trimming stripped 1 base from V and 4 bases from J, with 10 bases between. Germline values: CDR1 SGHTA, CDR2 FQGTGA. There are 14 residues in the CDR3.

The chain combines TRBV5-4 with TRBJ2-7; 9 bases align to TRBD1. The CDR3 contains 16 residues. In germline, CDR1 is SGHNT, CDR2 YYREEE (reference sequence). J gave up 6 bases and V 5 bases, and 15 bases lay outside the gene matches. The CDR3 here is CASSTGQGFLLSEQYF. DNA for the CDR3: TGTGCCAGCAGTACCGGACAGGGGTTCCTACTTAGCGAGCAGTACTTC. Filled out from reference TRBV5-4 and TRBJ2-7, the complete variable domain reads ETGVTQSPTHLIKTRGQQVTLRCSSQSGHNTVSWYQQALGQGPQFIFQYYREEENGRGNFPPRFSGLQFPNYSSELNVNALELDDSALYLCASSTGQGFLLSEQYFGPGTRLTVT.

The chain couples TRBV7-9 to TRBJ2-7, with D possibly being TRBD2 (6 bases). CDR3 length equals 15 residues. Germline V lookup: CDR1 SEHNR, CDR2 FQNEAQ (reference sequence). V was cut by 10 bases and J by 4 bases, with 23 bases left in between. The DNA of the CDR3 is TGTGCCATCCTGCCGATGCGGGACCACCTATACGAGCAGTACTTC. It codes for CAILPMRDHLYEQYF.

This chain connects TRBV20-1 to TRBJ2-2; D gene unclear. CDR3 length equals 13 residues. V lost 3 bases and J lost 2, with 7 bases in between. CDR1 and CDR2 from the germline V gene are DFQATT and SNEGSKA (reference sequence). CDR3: CSASSENTGELFF. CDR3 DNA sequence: TGCAGTGCTAGTTCGGAAAACACCGGGGAGCTGTTTTTT.

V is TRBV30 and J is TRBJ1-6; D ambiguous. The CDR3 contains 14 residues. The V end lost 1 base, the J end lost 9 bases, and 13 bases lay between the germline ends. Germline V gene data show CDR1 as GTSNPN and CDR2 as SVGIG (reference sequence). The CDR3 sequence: CAWSDATKGSPLHF. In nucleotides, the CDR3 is TGTGCCTGGAGTGACGCCACGAAGGGTTCACCCCTCCACTTT.

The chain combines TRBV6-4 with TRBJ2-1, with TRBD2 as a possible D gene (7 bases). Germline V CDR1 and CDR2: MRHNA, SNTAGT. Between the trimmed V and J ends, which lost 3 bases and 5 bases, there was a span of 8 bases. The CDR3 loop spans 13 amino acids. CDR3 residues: CASSEGGHNEQFF. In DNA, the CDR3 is TGTGCCAGCAGTGAGGGGGGGCACAATGAGCAGTTCTTC.

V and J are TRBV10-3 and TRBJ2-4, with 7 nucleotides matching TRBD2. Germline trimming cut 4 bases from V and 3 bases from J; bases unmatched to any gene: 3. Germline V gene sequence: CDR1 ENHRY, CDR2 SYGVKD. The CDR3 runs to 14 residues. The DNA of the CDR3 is TGTGCCATCAGTGGGGGAGGGATCAAAAACATTCAGTACTTC. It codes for CAISGGGIKNIQYF.

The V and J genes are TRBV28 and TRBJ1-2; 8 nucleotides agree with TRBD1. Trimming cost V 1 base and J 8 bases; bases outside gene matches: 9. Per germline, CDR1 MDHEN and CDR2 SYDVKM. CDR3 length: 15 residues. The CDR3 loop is CASSLFGQGARGYTF. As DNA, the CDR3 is TGTGCCAGCAGTTTATTCGGGCAGGGGGCGCGGGGCTACACCTTC.

The CDR3 loop reads CASSITGKPFLSNQPQHF. CDR3 DNA: TGTGCCAGTAGTATTACAGGGAAGCCGTTCCTGAGCAATCAGCCCCAGCATTTT. The V call is TRBV19, the J call TRBJ1-5; possible D gene TRBD1, 6 bases. Germline V gene lookup returns CDR1 LNHDA and CDR2 SQIVND (reference sequence). V dropped 3 bases and J dropped 1 base, with 19 bases sitting between them. The CDR3 runs to 18 residues.

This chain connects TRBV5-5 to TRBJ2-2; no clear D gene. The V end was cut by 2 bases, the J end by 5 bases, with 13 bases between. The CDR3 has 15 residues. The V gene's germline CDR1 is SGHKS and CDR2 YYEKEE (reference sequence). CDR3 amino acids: CASSLRVSLTGELFF. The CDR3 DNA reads TGTGCCAGCAGCTTAAGAGTCTCTTTGACCGGGGAGCTGTTTTTT.

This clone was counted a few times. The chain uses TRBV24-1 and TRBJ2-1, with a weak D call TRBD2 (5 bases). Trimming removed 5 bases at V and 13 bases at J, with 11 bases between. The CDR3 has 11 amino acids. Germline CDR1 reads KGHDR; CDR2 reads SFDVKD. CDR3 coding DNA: TGTGCCACCAGTGGGAGCGGTGTTCAGTTCTTC. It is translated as CATSGSGVQFF.